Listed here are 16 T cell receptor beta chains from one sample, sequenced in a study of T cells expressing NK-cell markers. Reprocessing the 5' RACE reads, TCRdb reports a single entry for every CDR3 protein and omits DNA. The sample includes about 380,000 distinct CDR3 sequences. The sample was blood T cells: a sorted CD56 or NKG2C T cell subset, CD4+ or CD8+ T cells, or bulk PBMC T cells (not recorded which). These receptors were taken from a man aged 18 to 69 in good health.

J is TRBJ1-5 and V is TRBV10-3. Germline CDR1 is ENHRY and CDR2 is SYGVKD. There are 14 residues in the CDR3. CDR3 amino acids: CAISGVNSNQPQHF.

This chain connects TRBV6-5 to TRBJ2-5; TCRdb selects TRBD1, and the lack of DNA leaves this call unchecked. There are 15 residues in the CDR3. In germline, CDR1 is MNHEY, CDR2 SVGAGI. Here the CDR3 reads CASSYGGTGEETQYF.

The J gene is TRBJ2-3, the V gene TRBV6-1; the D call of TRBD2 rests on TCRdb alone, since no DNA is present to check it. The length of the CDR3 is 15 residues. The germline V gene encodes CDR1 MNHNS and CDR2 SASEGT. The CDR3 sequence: CASKIAGGPKDTQYF.

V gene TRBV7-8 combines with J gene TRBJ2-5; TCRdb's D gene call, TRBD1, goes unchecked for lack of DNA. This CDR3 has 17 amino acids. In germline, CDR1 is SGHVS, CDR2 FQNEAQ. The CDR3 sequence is CASSLARAPIRGETQYF.

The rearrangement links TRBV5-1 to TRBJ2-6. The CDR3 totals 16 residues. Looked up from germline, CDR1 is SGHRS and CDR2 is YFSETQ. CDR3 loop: CASSLASGSGANVLTF.

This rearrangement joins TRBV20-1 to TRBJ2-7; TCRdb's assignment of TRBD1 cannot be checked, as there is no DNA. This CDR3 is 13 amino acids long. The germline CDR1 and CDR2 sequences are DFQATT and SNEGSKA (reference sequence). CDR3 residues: CSAYRGNSYEQYF.

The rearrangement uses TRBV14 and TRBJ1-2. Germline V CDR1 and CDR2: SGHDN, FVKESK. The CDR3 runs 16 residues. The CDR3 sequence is CASRSGREPWGNGYTF.

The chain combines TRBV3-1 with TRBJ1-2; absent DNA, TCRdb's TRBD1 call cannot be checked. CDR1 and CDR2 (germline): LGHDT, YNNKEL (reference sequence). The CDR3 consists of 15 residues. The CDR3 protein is CASSQDQGFLYGYTF.

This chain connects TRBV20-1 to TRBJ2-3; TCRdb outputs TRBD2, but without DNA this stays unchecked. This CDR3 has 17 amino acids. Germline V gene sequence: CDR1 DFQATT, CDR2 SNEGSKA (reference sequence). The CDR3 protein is CSARSTFSGGATDTQYF.

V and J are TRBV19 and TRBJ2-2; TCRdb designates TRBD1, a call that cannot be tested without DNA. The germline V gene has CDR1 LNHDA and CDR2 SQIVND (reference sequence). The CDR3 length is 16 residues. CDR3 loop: CASSSATGSYTGELFF.

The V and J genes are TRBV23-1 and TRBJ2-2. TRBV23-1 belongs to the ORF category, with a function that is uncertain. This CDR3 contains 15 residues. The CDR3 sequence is CASSRFDIGTGELFF.

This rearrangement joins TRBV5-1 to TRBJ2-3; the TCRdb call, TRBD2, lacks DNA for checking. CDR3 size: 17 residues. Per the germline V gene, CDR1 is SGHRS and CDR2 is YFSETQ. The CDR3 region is CASSPHDLAGGSDTQYF.

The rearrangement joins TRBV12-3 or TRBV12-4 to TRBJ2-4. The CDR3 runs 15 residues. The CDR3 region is CASSSEPLAKNIQYF.

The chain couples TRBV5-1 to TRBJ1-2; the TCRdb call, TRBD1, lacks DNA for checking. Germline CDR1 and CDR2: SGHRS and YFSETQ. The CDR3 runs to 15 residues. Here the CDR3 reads CASSTWGTANYGYTF.

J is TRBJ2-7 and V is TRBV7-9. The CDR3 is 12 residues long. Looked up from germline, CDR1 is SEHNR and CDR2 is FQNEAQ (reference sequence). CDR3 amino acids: CASSLGTYEQYF.

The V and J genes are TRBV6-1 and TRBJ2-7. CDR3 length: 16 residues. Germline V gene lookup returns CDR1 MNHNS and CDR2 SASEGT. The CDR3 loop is CASNNPTVPSSYEQYF.